This record concerns one TCR beta chain sequence. The data originate from a study of shared clonotypes between healthy human individuals. This CDR3 has 14 amino acids. J gave up 5 bases and V 6 bases, and 11 bases lay outside the gene matches. The germline gives CDR1 SQVTM, CDR2 ANQGSEA. TCRdb's table, derived via immunoSEQ multiplex PCR, lists solely in-frame clones and lacks some. This sample has a few million clones, with approximately 90% found just once. This clonotype originated in a man between 18 and 35 years old in good health. The chain carries TRBV29-1 and TRBJ1-1; TRBD1 agrees at 8 bases. Material for sequencing was naive CD4+ T cells sorted from blood. Subset in this sample: CD45RA+ positively selected. For the CDR3, the DNA is TGCAGCGTCGAACTAACAGGGGGTAGGACTGAAGCTTTCTTT. It translates to CSVELTGGRTEAFF. Full variable domain (missing parts from reference TRBV29-1 and TRBJ1-1): SAVISQKPSRDICQRGTSLTIQCQVDSQVTMMFWYRQQPGQSLTLIATANQGSEATYESGFVIDKFPISRPNLTFSTLTVSNMSPEDSSIYLCSVELTGGRTEAFFGQGTRLTVV.